This T cell receptor beta chain was identified during a study of cytomegalovirus exposure and HLA in healthy donors. V trimming: 3 bases; J trimming: 6 bases; junction bases outside the gene matches: 21. The CDR3 spans 19 residues. Looked up from germline, CDR1 is KGHSH and CDR2 is LQKENI. Concerning this clone: What it binds is not known.

Study-wide points: Data from an earlier analysis indicated that most TCR beta V segments were productive either about 87% or about 30% of the time. Some public TCRs appeared in many individuals, while most sequences were rare. What was likely a sequencing artifact was a cluster of highly shared sequence variants.

The PCR made use of 60 Vbeta and 13 Jbeta primers. TCRdb's table, derived via immunoSEQ multiplex PCR, lists solely in-frame clones and lacks some. The sample lists approximately 68,000 clones, around 75% seen once, with 7.4% in the top ten. The sequencing sample was made of PBMCs. The clonotype comes from a woman aged 25 to 39 in good health and CMV-seropositive. The rearrangement links TRBV18 to TRBJ2-7; 9 nucleotides line up with TRBD1. The CDR3 nucleotides read TGTGCCAGCTCACCCGTTTTATTCCGGGACAGGGATGAAAAACGCGAGCAGTACTTC. It is translated as CASSPVLFRDRDEKREQYF.